This T cell receptor beta chain appears in the sequencing data of a study of vaccination effects on CD4 cells after COVID-19. At the level of the study: Each participant was administered two doses of either the BNT162b2 or the mRNA-1273 vaccine. Notes on the study in general: Long after vaccination, the clones induced by infection and by vaccine shrank markedly in size. Researchers report that only 1 of 255 vaccine-induced clones in healthy vaccinees cross-reacted with common cold coronaviruses.

This CDR3 contains 14 residues. V was clipped by 2 bases and J by 8 bases, with 15 bases between them. The V gene's germline CDR1 is MDHEN and CDR2 SYDVKM. Pools of viral peptides were used by the ViraFEST assay to expand antigen-specific CD4+ T cells ahead of sequencing. Researchers isolated CD4+ T cells once roughly ten days of culture had elapsed. Vaccine recipients, nucleocapsid antibody negative, had no prior SARS-CoV-2 infection. In the cultures, half the medium was exchanged for IL-2 medium on days 3 and 7. Notes on this clone: Its cognate antigen is unknown.

Measured with immunoSEQ multiplex PCR; TCRdb has only the in-frame clones, and not every one. The sample gives some 68,000 clones, 75% to 85% of which show up once; less than 15% is in the top ten. The specimen comprised CD4+ T cells from PBMCs cultured with SARS-CoV-2 spike peptides, sampled before COVID-19 vaccination. The sequence was obtained from a human donor who received a COVID-19 vaccine. The rearrangement joins TRBV28 to TRBJ1-2, with D possibly matching TRBD1 (5 bases). CDR3 loop: CASSLVGPGSGYTF. The CDR3 coding sequence is TGTGCCAGCAGTTTAGTGGGGCCAGGGTCCGGCTACACCTTC.